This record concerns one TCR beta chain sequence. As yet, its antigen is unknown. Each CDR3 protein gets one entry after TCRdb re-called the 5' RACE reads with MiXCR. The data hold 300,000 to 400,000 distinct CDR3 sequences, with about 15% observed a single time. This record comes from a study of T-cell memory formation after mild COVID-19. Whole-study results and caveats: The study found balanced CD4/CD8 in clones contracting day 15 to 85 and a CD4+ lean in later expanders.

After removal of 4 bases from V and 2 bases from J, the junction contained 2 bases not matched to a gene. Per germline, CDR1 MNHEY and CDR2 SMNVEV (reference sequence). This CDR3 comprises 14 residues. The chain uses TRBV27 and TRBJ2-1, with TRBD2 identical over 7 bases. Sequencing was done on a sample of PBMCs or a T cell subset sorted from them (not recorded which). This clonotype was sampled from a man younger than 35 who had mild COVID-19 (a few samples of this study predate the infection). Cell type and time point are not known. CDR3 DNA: TGTGCCAGCAGTTCCGGACTAGCCTACAATGAGCAGTTCTTC. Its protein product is CASSSGLAYNEQFF.